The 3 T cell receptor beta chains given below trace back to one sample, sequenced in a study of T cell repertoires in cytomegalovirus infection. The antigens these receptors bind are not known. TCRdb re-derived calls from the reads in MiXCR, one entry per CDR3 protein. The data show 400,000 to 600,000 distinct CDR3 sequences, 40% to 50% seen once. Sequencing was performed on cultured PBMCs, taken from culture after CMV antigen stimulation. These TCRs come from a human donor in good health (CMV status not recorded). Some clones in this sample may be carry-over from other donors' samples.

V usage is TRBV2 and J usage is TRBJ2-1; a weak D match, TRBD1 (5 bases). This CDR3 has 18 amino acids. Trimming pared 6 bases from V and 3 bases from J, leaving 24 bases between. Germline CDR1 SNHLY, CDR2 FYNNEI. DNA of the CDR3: TGTGCCAGCAGCACCTCACCCGGCAGGGCTGGTGTCTACAATGAGCAGTTCTTC. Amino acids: CASSTSPGRAGVYNEQFF.

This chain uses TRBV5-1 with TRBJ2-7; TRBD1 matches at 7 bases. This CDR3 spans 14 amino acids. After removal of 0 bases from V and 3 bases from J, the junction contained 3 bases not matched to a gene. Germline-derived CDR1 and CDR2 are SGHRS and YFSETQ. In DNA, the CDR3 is TGCGCCAGCAGCTTGGAGGGACAGCTCTACGAGCAGTACTTC. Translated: CASSLEGQLYEQYF.

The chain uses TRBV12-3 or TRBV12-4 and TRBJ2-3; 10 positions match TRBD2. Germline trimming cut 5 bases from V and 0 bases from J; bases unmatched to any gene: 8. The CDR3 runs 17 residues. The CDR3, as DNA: TGTGCCAGCAGTCAACAAGCGGGAGGGCATAGCACAGATACGCAGTATTTT. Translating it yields CASSQQAGGHSTDTQYF.